Following are 7 T cell receptor beta chains from one sample sequenced in a study of T cells in Graves' hyperthyroidism and ophthalmopathy. There were TCR beta CDR3 regions amplified from RNA transcripts. Using the HTBI primer set, a first-round RT-PCR was run on the TCR CDR3. A single record per CDR3 protein comes from TCRdb applying MiXCR to the multiplex PCR reads. The data show hundreds of thousands of distinct CDR3 sequences, with 15% to 20% seen just once and around 3.4% held by the top ten. The sequenced sample consisted of blood. The source is a woman aged 18-29 years with Graves' hyperthyroidism.

This clonotype showed up many times. The V call is TRBV7-2, the J call TRBJ1-1, with D uncertain. The CDR3 spans 15 residues. Trimming shortened V by 0 bases and J by 6 bases, and 14 bases separated the two germline ends. Germline CDR1 SGHTA, CDR2 FQGNSA. The CDR3 here is CASSLASGVGAEAFF. CDR3 in DNA: TGTGCCAGCAGCTTAGCGTCCGGGGTTGGAGCTGAAGCTTTCTTT.

The sample holds many counts of this clonotype. J is TRBJ2-2 and V is TRBV12-5, with D possibly TRBD2 on 6 matching bases. The CDR3 has 18 residues. Germline-derived CDR1 and CDR2 are LGHNT and FRNRAP. Trimming shortened V by 3 bases and J by 1 base, and 18 bases separated the two germline ends. The CDR3 sequence: CASGFGGFTGGNTGELFF. In DNA form, the CDR3 reads TGTGCTAGTGGTTTCGGGGGATTCACAGGAGGGAACACCGGGGAGCTGTTTTTT.

This clonotype was recorded many times. A much larger clone differs by one base, so this may be a read error. This chain connects TRBV7-8 to TRBJ2-5, with D perhaps matching TRBD1 or TRBD2 (5 bases each). Germline values: CDR1 SGHVS, CDR2 FQNEAQ. The CDR3 consists of 13 residues. V lost 4 bases, J lost 4 bases, and 10 bases lay in between. The CDR3 sequence is CASSSEGRETQYF. In nucleotides, the CDR3 is TGTGCCAGCAGCTCCGAGGGGCGAGAGACCCAGTACTTC.

The chain couples TRBV7-9 to TRBJ2-7; possibly TRBD1 for D (6 bases). Deletions cut 5 bases from V and 3 bases from J, with 8 bases between. The CDR3 has 12 residues. Germline V lookup: CDR1 SEHNR, CDR2 FQNEAQ (reference sequence). The CDR3 loop is CASSLQGYEQYV. The CDR3 DNA reads as TGTGCCAGCAGCCTACAGGGCTACGAGCAGTACGTC.

Note on this clonotype: Since a much larger clone is just one base distant, this may be a read error. The V call is TRBV12-3 or TRBV12-4, the J call TRBJ2-7, with 10 bases aligning to TRBD2. CDR3 length: 14 residues. CDR3 protein: CVSSPGTSAYEQYF. The CDR3 bases are TGTGTCAGCTCCCCCGGGACTAGCGCCTACGAGCAGTACTTC.

In the case of this clonotype: A read error is possible here, since a much larger clone lies one base away. This sequence joins TRBV12-3 or TRBV12-4 and TRBJ1-5; D gene unclear. The CDR3 has 13 amino acids. This CDR3 is CASSLPPLQPRHF. In DNA form, the CDR3 reads TGTGCCAGCAGTTTACCCCCTCTACAGCCCCGGCATTTT.

This clonotype was seen at least ten times. The chain employs TRBV27 and TRBJ1-6; 10 bases fit TRBD1. This CDR3 has 15 amino acids. CDR1 MNHEY and CDR2 SMNVEV come from the germline V gene (reference sequence). V shed 5 bases and J 6 bases; nucleotides not matched to a gene: 4. CDR3 coding DNA: TGTGCCAGCAGTCCATGGGACAGGGGTAATTCACCCCTCCACTTT. It yields the protein CASSPWDRGNSPLHF.